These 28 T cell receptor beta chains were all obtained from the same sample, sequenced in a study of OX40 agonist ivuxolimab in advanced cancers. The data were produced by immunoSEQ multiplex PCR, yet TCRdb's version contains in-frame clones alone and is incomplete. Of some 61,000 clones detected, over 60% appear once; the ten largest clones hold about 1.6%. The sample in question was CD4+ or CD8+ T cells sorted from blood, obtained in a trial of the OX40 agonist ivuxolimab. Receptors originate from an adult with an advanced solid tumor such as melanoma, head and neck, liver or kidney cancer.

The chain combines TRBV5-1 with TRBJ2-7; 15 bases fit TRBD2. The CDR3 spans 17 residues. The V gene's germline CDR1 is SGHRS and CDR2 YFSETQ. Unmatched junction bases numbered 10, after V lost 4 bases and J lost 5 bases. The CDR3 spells CASSPGTSGRNLDEQYF. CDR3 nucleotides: TGCGCCAGCAGCCCAGGGACTAGCGGGAGGAACCTGGACGAGCAGTACTTC.

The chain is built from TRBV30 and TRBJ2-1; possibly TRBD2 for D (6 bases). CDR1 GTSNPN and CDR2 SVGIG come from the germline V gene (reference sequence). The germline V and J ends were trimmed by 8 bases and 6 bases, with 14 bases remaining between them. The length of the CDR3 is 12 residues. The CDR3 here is CAGLSGSNEQFF. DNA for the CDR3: TGTGCCGGGTTGTCCGGGAGCAATGAGCAGTTCTTC.

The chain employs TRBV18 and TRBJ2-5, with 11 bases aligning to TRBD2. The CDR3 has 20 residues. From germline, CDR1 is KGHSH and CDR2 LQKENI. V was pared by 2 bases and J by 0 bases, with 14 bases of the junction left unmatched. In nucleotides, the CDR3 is TGTGCCAGCTCACCATCCACAGGGGTGACTAGCGGGGAATACCAAGAGACCCAGTACTTC. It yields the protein CASSPSTGVTSGEYQETQYF.

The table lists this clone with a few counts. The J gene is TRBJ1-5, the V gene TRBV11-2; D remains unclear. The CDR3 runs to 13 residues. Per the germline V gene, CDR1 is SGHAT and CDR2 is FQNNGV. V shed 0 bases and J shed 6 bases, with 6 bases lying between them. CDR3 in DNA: TGTGCCAGCAGCTTAGATCGGGGTCAGCCCCAGCATTTT. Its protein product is CASSLDRGQPQHF.

The CDR3 nucleotides are TGTGCCAGCAATAGGGCACGCACCGGGGAGCTGTTTTTT. It encodes CASNRARTGELFF. The genes are TRBV2 and TRBJ2-2; D is undetermined. The germline gives CDR1 SNHLY, CDR2 FYNNEI. The CDR3 consists of 13 residues. The ends were cut back, 7 bases at V and 4 bases at J, with 10 bases in the middle.

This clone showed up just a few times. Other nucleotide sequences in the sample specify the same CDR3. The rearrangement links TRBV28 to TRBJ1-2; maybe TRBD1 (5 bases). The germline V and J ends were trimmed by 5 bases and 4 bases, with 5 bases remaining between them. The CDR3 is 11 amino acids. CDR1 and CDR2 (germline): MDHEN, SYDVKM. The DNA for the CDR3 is TGTGCCAGCAGTCAGGGCTATGGCTACACCTTC. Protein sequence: CASSQGYGYTF.

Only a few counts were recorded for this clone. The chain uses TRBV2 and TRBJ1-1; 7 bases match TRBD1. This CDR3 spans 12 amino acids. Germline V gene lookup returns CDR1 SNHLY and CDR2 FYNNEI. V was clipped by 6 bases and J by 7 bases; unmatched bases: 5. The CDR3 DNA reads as TGTGCCAGCAGGAGGACAGGCAATGAAGCTTTCTTT. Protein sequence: CASRRTGNEAFF.

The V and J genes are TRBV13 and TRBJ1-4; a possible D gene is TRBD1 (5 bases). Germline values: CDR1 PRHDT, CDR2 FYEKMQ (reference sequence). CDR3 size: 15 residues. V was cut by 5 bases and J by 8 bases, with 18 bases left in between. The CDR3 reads CASSHRDPQREKLFF. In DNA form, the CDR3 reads TGTGCCAGCAGCCACCGGGACCCCCAGAGAGAAAAACTGTTTTTT.

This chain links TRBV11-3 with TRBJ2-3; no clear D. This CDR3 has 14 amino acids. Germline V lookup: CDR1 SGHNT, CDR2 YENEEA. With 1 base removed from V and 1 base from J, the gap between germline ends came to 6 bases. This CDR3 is CASSLGFGTDTQYF. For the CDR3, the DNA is TGTGCCAGCAGCTTAGGTTTTGGCACAGATACGCAGTATTTT.

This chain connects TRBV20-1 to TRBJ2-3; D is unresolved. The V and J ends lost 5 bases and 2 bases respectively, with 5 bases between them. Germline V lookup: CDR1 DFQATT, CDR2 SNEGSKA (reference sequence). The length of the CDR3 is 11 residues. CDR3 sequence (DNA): TGCAGTGCTCCGCACACAGATACGCAGTATTTT. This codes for CSAPHTDTQYF.

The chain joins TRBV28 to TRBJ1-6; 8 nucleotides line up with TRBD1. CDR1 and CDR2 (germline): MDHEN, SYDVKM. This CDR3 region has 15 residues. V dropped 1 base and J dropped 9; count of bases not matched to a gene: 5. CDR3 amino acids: CASSLLGTGFSPLHF. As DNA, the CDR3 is TGTGCCAGCAGTTTATTGGGGACAGGCTTTTCACCCCTCCACTTT.

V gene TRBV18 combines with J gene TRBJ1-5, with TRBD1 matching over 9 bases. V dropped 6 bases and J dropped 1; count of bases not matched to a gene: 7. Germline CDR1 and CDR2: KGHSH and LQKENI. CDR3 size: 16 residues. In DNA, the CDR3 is TGTGCCAGCTCGCCTACAGGGGGCCGGAGCAATCAGCCCCAGCATTTT. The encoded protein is CASSPTGGRSNQPQHF.

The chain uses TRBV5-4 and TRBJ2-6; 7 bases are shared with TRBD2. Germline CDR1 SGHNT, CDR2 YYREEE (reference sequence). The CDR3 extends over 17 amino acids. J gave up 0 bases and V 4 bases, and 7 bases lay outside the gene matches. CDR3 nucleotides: TGTGCCAGCAGCCCTAGCGGATCAAGCTCTGGGGCCAACGTCCTGACTTTC. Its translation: CASSPSGSSSGANVLTF.

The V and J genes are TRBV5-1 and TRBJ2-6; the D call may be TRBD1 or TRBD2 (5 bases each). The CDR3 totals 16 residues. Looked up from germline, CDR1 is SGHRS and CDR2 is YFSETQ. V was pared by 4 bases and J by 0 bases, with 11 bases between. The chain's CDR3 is CASSRDGVSGANVLTF. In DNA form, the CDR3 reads TGCGCCAGCAGCCGGGACGGGGTCTCTGGGGCCAACGTCCTGACTTTC.

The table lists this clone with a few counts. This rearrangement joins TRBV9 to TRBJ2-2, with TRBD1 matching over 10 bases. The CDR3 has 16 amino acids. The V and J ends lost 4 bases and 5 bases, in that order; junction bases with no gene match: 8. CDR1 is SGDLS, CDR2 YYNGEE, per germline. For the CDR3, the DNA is TGTGCCAGCAGCCCTCGGACAGGGGGGTTTACCGGGGAGCTGTTTTTT. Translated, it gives CASSPRTGGFTGELFF. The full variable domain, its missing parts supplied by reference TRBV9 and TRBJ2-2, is DSGVTQTPKHLITATGQRVTLRCSPRSGDLSVYWYQQSLDQGLQFLIQYYNGEERAKGNILERFSAQQFPDLHSELNLSSLELGDSALYFCASSPRTGGFTGELFFGEGSRLTVL.

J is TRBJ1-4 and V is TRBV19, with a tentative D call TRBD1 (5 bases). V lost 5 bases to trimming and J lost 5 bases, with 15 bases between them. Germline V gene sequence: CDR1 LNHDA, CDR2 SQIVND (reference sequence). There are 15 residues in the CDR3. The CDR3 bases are TGTGCCAGTAGTTGGAGCGGGACGGGAAATGAAAAACTGTTTTTT. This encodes CASSWSGTGNEKLFF. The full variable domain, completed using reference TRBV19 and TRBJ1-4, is DGGITQSPKYLFRKEGQNVTLSCEQNLNHDAMYWYRQDPGQGLRLIYYSQIVNDFQKGDIAEGYSVSREKKESFPLTVTSAQKNPTAFYLCASSWSGTGNEKLFFGSGTQLSVL.

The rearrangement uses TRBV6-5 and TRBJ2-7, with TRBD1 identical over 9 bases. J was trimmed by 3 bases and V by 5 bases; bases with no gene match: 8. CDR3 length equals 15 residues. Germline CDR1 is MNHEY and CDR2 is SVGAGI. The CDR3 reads CASSRAGQGFYEQYF. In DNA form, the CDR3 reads TGTGCCAGCAGTAGGGCCGGACAGGGGTTCTACGAGCAGTACTTC.

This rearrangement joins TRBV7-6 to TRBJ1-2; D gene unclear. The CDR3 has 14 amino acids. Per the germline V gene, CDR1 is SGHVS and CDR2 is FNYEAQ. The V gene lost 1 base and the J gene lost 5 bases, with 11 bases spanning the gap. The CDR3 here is CASSLDAWGYGYTF. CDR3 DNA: TGTGCCAGCAGCTTAGATGCATGGGGATATGGCTACACCTTC. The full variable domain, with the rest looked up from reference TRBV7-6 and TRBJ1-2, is GAGVSQSPRYKVTKRGQDVALRCDPISGHVSLYWYRQALGQGPEFLTYFNYEAQQDKSGLPNDRFSAERPEGSISTLTIQRTEQRDSAMYRCASSLDAWGYGYTFGSGTRLTVV.

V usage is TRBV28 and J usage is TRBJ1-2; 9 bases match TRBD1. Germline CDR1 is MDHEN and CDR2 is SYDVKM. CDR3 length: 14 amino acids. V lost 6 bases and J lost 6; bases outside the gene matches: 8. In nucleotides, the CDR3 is TGTGCCAGCAGAAAGCTACAGGGGGCGAATGGCTACACCTTC. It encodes CASRKLQGANGYTF.

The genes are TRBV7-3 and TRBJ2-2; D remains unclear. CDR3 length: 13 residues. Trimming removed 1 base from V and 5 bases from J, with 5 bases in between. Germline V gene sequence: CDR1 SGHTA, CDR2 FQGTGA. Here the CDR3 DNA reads TGTGCCAGCAGCTTAAAAGGGACCGGGGAGCTGTTTTTT. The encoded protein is CASSLKGTGELFF.

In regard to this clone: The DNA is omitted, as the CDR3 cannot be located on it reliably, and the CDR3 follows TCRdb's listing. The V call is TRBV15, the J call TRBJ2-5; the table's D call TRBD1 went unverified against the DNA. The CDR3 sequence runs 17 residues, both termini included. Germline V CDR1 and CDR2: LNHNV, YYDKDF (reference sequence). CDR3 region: CATSTFGPGAYSETQYF.

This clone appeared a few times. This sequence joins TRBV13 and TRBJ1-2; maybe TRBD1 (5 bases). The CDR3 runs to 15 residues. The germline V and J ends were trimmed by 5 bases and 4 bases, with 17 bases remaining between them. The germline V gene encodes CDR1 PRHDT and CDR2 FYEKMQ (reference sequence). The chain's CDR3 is CASSAGRAQAYGYTF. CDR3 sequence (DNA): TGTGCCAGCAGCGCAGGTCGGGCACAGGCCTATGGCTACACCTTC.

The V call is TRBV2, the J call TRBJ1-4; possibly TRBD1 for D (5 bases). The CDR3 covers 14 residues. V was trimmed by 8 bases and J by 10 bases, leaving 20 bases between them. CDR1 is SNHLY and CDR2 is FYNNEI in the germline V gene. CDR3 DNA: TGTGCCAGCGGCCCCGACAGAGGGCGTAGAAAACTGTTTTTT. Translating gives CASGPDRGRRKLFF.

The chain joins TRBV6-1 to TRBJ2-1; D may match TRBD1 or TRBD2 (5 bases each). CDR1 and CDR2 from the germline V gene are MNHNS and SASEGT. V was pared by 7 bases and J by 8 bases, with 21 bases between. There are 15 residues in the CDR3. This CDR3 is CASTPGTSEGHEQFF. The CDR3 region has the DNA TGTGCCAGCACTCCCGGGACGAGTGAGGGGCATGAGCAGTTCTTC.

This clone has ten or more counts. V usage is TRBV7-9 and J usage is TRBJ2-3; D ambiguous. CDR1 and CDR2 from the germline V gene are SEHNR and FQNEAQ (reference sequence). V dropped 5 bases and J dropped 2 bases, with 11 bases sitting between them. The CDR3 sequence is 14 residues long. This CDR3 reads CASSPWTFTDTQYF. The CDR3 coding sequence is TGTGCCAGCAGCCCTTGGACCTTCACAGATACGCAGTATTTT.

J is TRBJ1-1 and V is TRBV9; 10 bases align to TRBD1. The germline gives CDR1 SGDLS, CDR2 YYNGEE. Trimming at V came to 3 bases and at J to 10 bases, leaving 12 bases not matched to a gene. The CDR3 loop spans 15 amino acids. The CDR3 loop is CASSAKGQGTRRAFF. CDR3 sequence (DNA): TGTGCCAGCAGCGCAAAGGGACAGGGGACGAGGCGAGCTTTCTTT.

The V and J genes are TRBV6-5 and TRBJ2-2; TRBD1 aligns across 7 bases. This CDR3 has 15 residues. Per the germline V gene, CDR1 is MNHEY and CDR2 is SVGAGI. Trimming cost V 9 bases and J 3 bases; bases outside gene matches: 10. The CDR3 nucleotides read TGTGCCAGTTGGAAGGGGGCGGTGGACACCGGGGAGCTGTTTTTT. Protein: CASWKGAVDTGELFF.

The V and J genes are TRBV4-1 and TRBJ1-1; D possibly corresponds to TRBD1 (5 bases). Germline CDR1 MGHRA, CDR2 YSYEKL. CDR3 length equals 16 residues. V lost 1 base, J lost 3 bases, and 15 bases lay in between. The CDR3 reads CASSQVWILGDTEAFF. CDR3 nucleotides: TGCGCCAGCAGCCAAGTTTGGATTCTAGGGGACACTGAAGCTTTCTTT.